This is a list of T cell receptor beta chains from one sample in a study of blood T cells in healthy people across ages. MiXCR, applied by TCRdb to the 5' RACE reads, yields one record per CDR3 protein. In the table there are roughly 500,000 distinct CDR3 sequences, 24% of which are singletons. This same sample was also part of a study on T cells of mothers and their children.

The specimen was blood. These receptors originate from a boy aged 5-17 years in good health. The CDR3 runs from the conserved cysteine through the conserved F or W. D genes are given only for firm matches. The size field is filled for only some rows; it gives once, few, many or a size class.

>.|.|TRBV19|TRBJ1-5
CASSISGEDQPQHF
TGTGCCAGTAGTATATCAGGGGAAGATCAGCCCCAGCATTTT
>TRBD2|.|TRBV11-2|TRBJ2-1
CASSLSGTRVSDEQFF
TGTGCCAGCAGCTTGTCCGGGACTAGAGTATCCGATGAGCAGTTCTTC
>TRBD2|.|TRBV7-2|TRBJ2-1
CASSLGLAGGARSEQFF
TGTGCCAGCAGCTTAGGACTAGCGGGGGGCGCCCGCTCGGAGCAGTTCTTC
>TRBD1|.|TRBV4-2|TRBJ1-2
CASSPCQGAQGYTF
TGTGCCAGCAGCCCCTGCCAGGGGGCTCAGGGCTACACCTTC
>.|many|TRBV7-2|TRBJ2-5
CASSPVRGASGAQYF
TGTGCCAGCAGCCCTGTTAGGGGGGCGTCTGGAGCCCAGTACTTC
>.|few|TRBV29-1|TRBJ2-2
CSVRDTLYTGELFF
TGCAGCGTTCGAGACACGCTCTACACCGGGGAGCTGTTTTTT
>TRBD2|few|TRBV7-3|TRBJ2-1
CASSPLAGGVSSYNEQFF
TGTGCCAGCAGCCCACTAGCGGGAGGGGTGAGCTCCTACAATGAGCAGTTCTTC
>TRBD2|.|TRBV27|TRBJ2-1
CASSLSNLAGGPGRNEQFF
TGTGCCAGCAGTTTATCGAATCTAGCGGGAGGGCCTGGCCGTAATGAGCAGTTCTTC
>TRBD2|.|TRBV20-1|TRBJ2-7
CSAKSGASSYEQYF
TGCAGTGCTAAAAGCGGGGCAAGCTCCTACGAGCAGTACTTC
>TRBD2|.|TRBV20-1|TRBJ2-2
CSARDGGGAGELFF
TGCAGTGCTAGAGATGGGGGAGGGGCCGGGGAGCTGTTTTTT
>.|few|TRBV20-1|TRBJ1-2
CSARGTGGGYTF
TGCAGTGCTAGAGGGACGGGGGGCGGCTACACCTTC
>.|.|TRBV6-6|TRBJ1-6
CASSYSQGFYNSPLHF
TGTGCCAGCAGTTACTCACAGGGCTTCTATAATTCACCCCTCCACTTT
>.|.|TRBV6-5|TRBJ1-3
CASRTASGFGNTIYF
TGTGCCAGCAGGACGGCCTCAGGGTTCGGAAACACCATATATTTT
>TRBD2|many|TRBV11-2|TRBJ2-5
CASSFLAGGQETQYF
TGTGCCAGCAGCTTTCTAGCGGGGGGCCAAGAGACCCAGTACTTC
>.|.|TRBV15|TRBJ1-6
CATSRWRERLNSPLHF
TGTGCCACCAGCAGATGGAGGGAGAGACTTAATTCACCCCTCCACTTT
>.|few|TRBV6-5|TRBJ1-2
CASSYSQQDGYTF
TGTGCCAGCAGTTACTCGCAACAGGATGGCTACACCTTC
>TRBD1|.|TRBV30|TRBJ2-7
CAWSVGTGDYEQYF
TGTGCCTGGAGTGTCGGGACAGGGGACTACGAGCAGTACTTC
>.|.|TRBV2|TRBJ1-2
CASIGGEGYGYTF
TGTGCCAGCATTGGAGGGGAGGGCTATGGCTACACCTTC
>TRBD1|few|TRBV7-2|TRBJ1-3
CASSPLTGVGNTIYF
TGTGCCAGCAGCCCACTGACAGGGGTTGGAAACACCATATATTTT
>.|few|TRBV19|TRBJ2-6
CASVQSSGANVLTF
TGTGCCAGTGTCCAATCGTCTGGGGCCAACGTCCTGACTTTC
>.|.|TRBV9|TRBJ1-1
CASSVATANTEAFF
TGTGCCAGCAGCGTAGCGACAGCAAACACTGAAGCTTTCTTT
>.|.|TRBV5-1|TRBJ1-1
CASSLSRGGTEAFF
TGCGCCAGCAGCTTGTCCAGGGGAGGAACTGAAGCTTTCTTT